This TCR beta chain was documented in a study of cytomegalovirus exposure and HLA in healthy donors. Looking at the study overall: Tens of millions of unique TCRs from HLA-typed donors made up an early data release.

Regarding the study as a whole: Researchers left out some V segments, among them TRBV6-2 and TRBV6-3, as indistinguishable.

Use of 60 Vbeta and 13 Jbeta primers characterized the PCR. Produced via immunoSEQ multiplex PCR; TCRdb's table is partial and in-frame only. This sample carries about 220,000 clones, 76% of them seen once, and the ten largest clones take 0.63%. As regards this clone: Its antigen is as yet unknown.

The germline V and J ends were trimmed by 3 bases and 3 bases, with 12 bases remaining between them. CDR3 length: 15 residues. Germline V gene lookup returns CDR1 MGHRA and CDR2 YSYEKL. This chain joins TRBV4-1 and TRBJ1-5, with a tentative D call TRBD1 (6 bases). The source is a young man in good health and CMV-seronegative. The sequencing input was PBMCs. The CDR3 nucleotides read TGCGCCAGCAGCCAGGAGACAGGCCTCAATCAGCCCCAGCATTTT. Protein product: CASSQETGLNQPQHF.